One sample yielded the 20 T cell receptor beta chains listed below, sequenced in a study of T cell repertoires in cytomegalovirus infection. Each CDR3 protein gets one entry after TCRdb re-called the reads with MiXCR. The table has nearly 450,000 distinct CDR3 sequences, under 40% seen once. The sequenced sample consisted of PBMCs. The receptors were gathered from a human donor in good health (CMV status not recorded). Some clones in this sample may be carry-over from other donors' samples.

The DNA of the CDR3 is TGTGCCAGCAGTTTATGGACAGGGGGCGCAACGAGCTCCTACAATGAGCAGTTCTTC. Protein sequence: CASSLWTGGATSSYNEQFF. The chain has TRBV27 and TRBJ2-1, with 11 bases lining up with TRBD1. This CDR3 is built from 19 residues. Germline trimming cut 1 base from V and 0 bases from J; bases unmatched to any gene: 8. CDR1 is MNHEY and CDR2 is SMNVEV in the germline V gene (reference sequence).

This chain joins TRBV4-3 and TRBJ1-1; D possibly corresponds to TRBD1 (5 bases). V dropped 3 bases and J dropped 4 bases, with 12 bases sitting between them. Germline CDR1 and CDR2: LGHNA and YSLEER. The CDR3 sequence is 14 residues long. The CDR3 loop is CASSQGPGSTEAFF. The CDR3 DNA sequence: TGCGCCAGCAGCCAGGGACCTGGGAGCACTGAAGCTTTCTTT.

The gene calls are TRBV20-1 and TRBJ1-2; 8 bases fit TRBD1. The V gene end was trimmed by 4 bases and the J gene end by 3 bases; junction bases not matched to a gene: 7. Germline CDR1 is DFQATT and CDR2 is SNEGSKA (reference sequence). The CDR3 has 14 residues. The CDR3 here is CSANRGGRHYGYTF. CDR3 in DNA: TGCAGTGCTAACAGGGGGGGTCGACACTATGGCTACACCTTC.

The chain carries TRBV28 and TRBJ2-1; D is uncertain. This CDR3 has 15 amino acids. Germline CDR1 MDHEN, CDR2 SYDVKM. V lost 6 bases and J lost 5, with 17 bases in between. DNA for the CDR3: TGTGCCAGCAGCCTCGACGGTCTCTCAGACAATGAGCAGTTCTTC. Translation: CASSLDGLSDNEQFF.

This rearrangement joins TRBV4-3 to TRBJ1-2; 11 bases map to TRBD1. CDR1 is LGHNA and CDR2 is YSLEER in the germline V gene. V was clipped by 5 bases and J by 8 bases; unmatched bases: 10. The CDR3 consists of 15 residues. The CDR3, as DNA: TGCGCCAGCAGCGAAGGGACAGGGGGGGGAAGAGGCTACACCTTC. Its protein product is CASSEGTGGGRGYTF.

There are many counts of this clonotype. The gene calls are TRBV12-3 or TRBV12-4 and TRBJ2-5; 8 bases map to TRBD1. V was pared by 5 bases and J by 1 base, with 3 bases of the junction left unmatched. The CDR3 totals 14 residues. For the CDR3, the DNA is TGTGCCAGCAGTCCGGGACAGGTCCAAGAGACCCAGTACTTC. It is translated as CASSPGQVQETQYF.

Here the CDR3 reads CASSLGDVSSYEQYF. The CDR3 region has the DNA TGTGCCAGCAGCTTGGGGGACGTTAGTTCCTACGAGCAGTACTTC. The chain combines TRBV5-4 with TRBJ2-7; D possibly uses TRBD1 or TRBD2 (5 bases each). Germline V lookup: CDR1 SGHNT, CDR2 YYREEE (reference sequence). The CDR3 sequence is 15 residues long. V was cut by 0 bases and J by 1 base, with 11 bases left in between.

This clonotype was recorded a few times. The chain recombines TRBV7-2 with TRBJ1-1; the D is unclear. This CDR3 region has 14 residues. The germline V gene has CDR1 SGHTA and CDR2 FQGNSA. Trimming stripped 2 bases from V and 4 bases from J, with 11 bases between. In DNA, the CDR3 is TGTGCCAGCAGCTTAATGGTATCTCCCACTGAAGCTTTCTTT. Amino acids: CASSLMVSPTEAFF.

On this clonotype itself: A read error is possible here, since a much larger clone lies one base away. This chain uses TRBV7-2 with TRBJ1-6; no clear D. Trimming took off 6 bases at V and 2 bases at J, with 14 bases between the two ends. Per germline, CDR1 SGHTA and CDR2 FQGNSA. The CDR3 has 16 residues. The CDR3 spells CASSPRQSPYNSPLHF. The CDR3 DNA follows: TGTGCCAGCAGTCCTAGACAAAGCCCCTATAATTCACCCCTCCACTTT.

CDR3 sequence (DNA): TGTGCCAGCAGCTTAGGCGGGGGTGACGACAATGAGCAGTTCTTC. Translation: CASSLGGGDDNEQFF. The V and J genes are TRBV11-1 and TRBJ2-1, with 7 bases aligning to TRBD2. Germline CDR1 is SGHAT and CDR2 is FQDESV (reference sequence). The junction had 5 bases not matched to a gene; V was cut back by 1 base and J by 5 bases. CDR3 length: 15 residues.

The chain joins TRBV24-1 to TRBJ1-5; D not resolved. Per the germline V gene, CDR1 is KGHDR and CDR2 is SFDVKD. The V end lost 5 bases, the J end lost 0 bases, and 13 bases lay between the germline ends. The CDR3 loop spans 16 amino acids. As DNA, the CDR3 is TGTGCCACCAGTGCGGGCGGCACAGCTAGCAATCAGCCCCAGCATTTT. It yields the protein CATSAGGTASNQPQHF.

This clonotype appeared many times. This rearrangement joins TRBV28 to TRBJ1-2; a weak D match, TRBD1 (6 bases). Looked up from germline, CDR1 is MDHEN and CDR2 is SYDVKM. Trimming took off 6 bases at V and 8 bases at J, with 10 bases between the two ends. The CDR3 spans 11 residues. The CDR3 DNA is TGTGCCAGCAGCCGGACAGACGGCTACACCTTC. Translating it yields CASSRTDGYTF.

This clonotype was seen more than once but under ten times. V usage is TRBV4-2 and J usage is TRBJ1-6; D ambiguous. This CDR3 is built from 13 residues. The germline V gene encodes CDR1 LGHNA and CDR2 YNFKEQ. V lost 0 bases, J lost 12 bases, and 9 bases lay in between. CDR3 residues: CASSQDIRLPLHF. The CDR3 DNA follows: TGTGCCAGCAGCCAAGATATTAGGTTACCCCTCCACTTT.

V is TRBV7-9 and J is TRBJ2-1, with unresolved D. Germline lookup yields CDR1 SEHNR and CDR2 FQNEAQ (reference sequence). The ends were cut back, 5 bases at V and 9 bases at J, with 14 bases in the middle. The CDR3 has 13 residues. CDR3 DNA: TGTGCCAGCAGCGAGGTCCCACGGGCTGAGCAGTTCTTC. It yields the protein CASSEVPRAEQFF.

The chain joins TRBV7-6 to TRBJ2-5; D ambiguous. The CDR3 consists of 16 residues. The ends were cut back, 5 bases at V and 1 base at J, with 17 bases in the middle. Per the germline V gene, CDR1 is SGHVS and CDR2 is FNYEAQ. The CDR3 region has the DNA TGTGCCAGCAGCCTCCCCGAGGTTGTGCGCCAAGAGACCCAGTACTTC. This codes for CASSLPEVVRQETQYF.

The chain couples TRBV19 to TRBJ1-2; D is uncertain. Trimming took off 6 bases at V and 6 bases at J, with 17 bases between the two ends. Germline CDR1 is LNHDA and CDR2 is SQIVND (reference sequence). The CDR3 runs to 14 residues. CDR3 sequence reads: CASSLGRPPDGYTF. The CDR3 bases are TGTGCCAGTAGCCTCGGTAGGCCTCCGGATGGCTACACCTTC.

This clonotype showed up many times. CDR3 in amino acids: CASSSTDRGAFF. Here the CDR3 DNA reads TGTGCCAGCAGTTCCACAGACAGGGGAGCTTTCTTT. The chain carries TRBV12-3 or TRBV12-4 and TRBJ1-1, with 8 bases aligning to TRBD1. V shed 4 bases, J shed 10 bases, and the junction held 5 bases outside the gene matches. The CDR3 covers 12 residues.

This clonotype appeared a few times. The chain recombines TRBV12-3 or TRBV12-4 with TRBJ2-1, with TRBD2 matching 7 bases. The CDR3 is 13 amino acids. The junction had 11 bases not matched to a gene; V was cut back by 7 bases and J by 11 bases. The CDR3 DNA sequence: TGTGCCAGCACCACAAAGACCGGGACTAAGCAGTTCTTC. It encodes CASTTKTGTKQFF.

With respect to this clonotype: A read error may explain this, as a much larger clone is one base away. Without the conserved terminal phenylalanine or tryptophan, this CDR3 likely stems from a read error. The CDR3 DNA follows: TGTGCCACCAGTGACCCCGGGCGGGAGGGGGCAGGGAATGAGCAGTTCTTA. As protein: CATSDPGREGAGNEQFL. The chain employs TRBV24-1 and TRBJ2-1; 9 bases map to TRBD2. Germline values: CDR1 KGHDR, CDR2 SFDVKD. The CDR3 runs to 17 residues. J lost 7 bases, V lost 4 bases, and 13 bases had no gene match.

The rearrangement uses TRBV29-1 and TRBJ2-7; 12 bases fit TRBD2. The V gene end was trimmed by 3 bases and the J gene end by 0 bases; junction bases not matched to a gene: 3. The CDR3 extends over 15 amino acids. Germline CDR1 reads SQVTM; CDR2 reads ANQGSEA. CDR3 bases: TGCAGCGTTGAGGCTAGCGGGGGGGTCTCCTACGAGCAGTACTTC. It is translated as CSVEASGGVSYEQYF.